This T cell receptor (beta chain) was recovered during a study of control samples from healthy donors and cancer patients. In germline, CDR1 is WNHNN, CDR2 SYGVQD (reference sequence). Trimming stripped 2 bases from V and 4 bases from J, with 14 bases between. The CDR3 length is 15 residues. Method: immunoSEQ multiplex PCR; TCRdb's copy keeps in-frame clones and lacks some. Of roughly 130,000 clones listed, approximately 90% are singletons. The sequence came from a man aged 18 to 35 in good health. Sequenced: blood. This chain joins TRBV10-1 and TRBJ1-2, with D possibly TRBD1 on 6 matching bases. The CDR3 here is CASSELGGGGYGYTF. Here the CDR3 DNA reads TGCGCCAGCAGTGAGCTTGGAGGGGGTGGCTATGGCTACACCTTC.